These 4 T cell receptor beta chains came from one sample sequenced in a study of T cells in Graves' hyperthyroidism and ophthalmopathy (dated by TCRdb to about 2019). To prepare the library, multiplex PCR was applied. This sample was sequenced with an Illumina HiSeq 2000. The TCR beta CDR3 regions were amplified from RNA transcripts. The first round of RT-PCR for the TCR CDR3 was performed with the HTBI primer set and the Qiagen OneStep RT-PCR kit. The public reads were quality trimmed at Q25 with fastp and then assembled into clones with MiXCR by TCRdb, keeping productive beta chains. Merged by CDR3 protein, the rows form single entries marked with the most common genes and DNA. Counted in this sample were about 610,000 distinct CDR3 sequences; 14% to 15% of them appeared once. The top ten clonotypes cover approximately 4.2% of the sample. Sequencing was done on a sample of blood. These receptors originate from a woman in her forties with Graves' ophthalmopathy.

This clonotype was recorded at least ten times. The gene calls are TRBV10-3 and TRBJ1-1; tentative D call: TRBD1 (6 bases). The V gene's germline CDR1 is ENHRY and CDR2 SYGVKD. This CDR3 is 15 amino acids long. Trimming stripped 10 bases from V and 0 bases from J, with 18 bases between. CDR3 in DNA: TGTGCCACCAGACGACAGGAGACCATGAACACTGAAGCTTTCTTT. Protein sequence: CATRRQETMNTEAFF.

This clonotype was seen ten or more times. The chain links TRBV20-1 to TRBJ2-5, with 8 bases matching TRBD2. CDR1 is DFQATT and CDR2 is SNEGSKA in the germline V gene (reference sequence). The CDR3 has 13 amino acids. Here the CDR3 reads CNAGSGSGETQYF. CDR3 coding DNA: TGCAACGCAGGGAGCGGGAGTGGAGAGACCCAGTACTTC.

A few counts support this clonotype. This rearrangement joins TRBV10-3 to TRBJ2-5; D not certain. The V gene's germline CDR1 is ENHRY and CDR2 SYGVKD. The V end lost 6 bases, the J end lost 5 bases, and 13 bases lay between the germline ends. The CDR3 is 13 amino acids. CDR3 protein: CAIREALGETQYF. CDR3 DNA sequence: TGTGCCATCAGGGAAGCCCTCGGGGAGACCCAGTACTTC.

This clonotype was seen many times. The chain recombines TRBV6-5 with TRBJ2-2; possible D gene TRBD2, 6 bases. The CDR3 extends over 15 amino acids. Germline CDR1 and CDR2: MNHEY and SVGAGI. The V and J ends lost 2 bases and 0 bases respectively, with 7 bases between them. The CDR3 DNA reads as TGTGCCAGCAGTTACCTAGCGTCGAACACCGGGGAGCTGTTTTTT. Residues: CASSYLASNTGELFF.